Each of the 25 T cell receptor beta chains below was sequenced from the same sample in a study of human T cells and chemical hapten exposure. TCRdb reprocessed the RACE reads with MiXCR, giving one entry per CDR3 protein. This sample yields tens of thousands of distinct CDR3 sequences, of which about 10% are seen a single time; around 5% belongs to the top ten. Time point described: patch test 2, 6 weeks after DPC sensitization. Treatment reported: therapeutic diphenylcyclopropenone sensitization with weekly scalp DPC. The material sequenced was whole blood, taken in connection with sensitization to the hapten diphenylcyclopropenone (DPC). The source is a woman between 50 and 59 years old with alopecia areata. Some clones in this sample may be carry-over from other donors' samples.

This clonotype was counted between two and nine times. The rearrangement links TRBV4-3 to TRBJ2-3; no reliable D call. V lost 1 base to trimming and J lost 3 bases, with 5 bases between them. The CDR3 runs to 13 residues. Per the germline V gene, CDR1 is LGHNA and CDR2 is YSLEER. The CDR3 region is CASSQAATDTQYF. CDR3 coding DNA: TGCGCCAGCAGCCAAGCCGCGACAGATACGCAGTATTTT.

This clonotype appeared a few times. This chain joins TRBV4-1 and TRBJ2-1, with 9 nucleotides matching TRBD2. The length of the CDR3 is 19 residues. The V segment lost 2 bases and the J segment 6 bases; nucleotides outside the gene matches: 17. Germline CDR1 and CDR2: MGHRA and YSYEKL. The CDR3 loop reads CASSQSPLLQAGGPNEQFF. As DNA, the CDR3 is TGCGCCAGCAGCCAATCCCCTCTTCTGCAAGCGGGAGGCCCCAATGAGCAGTTCTTC.

This clonotype showed up many times. This chain uses TRBV6-2 or TRBV6-3 with TRBJ2-7; the match to TRBD2 covers 7 bases. V shed 2 bases and J 2 bases; nucleotides not matched to a gene: 3. The V gene's germline CDR1 is MNHEY and CDR2 SVGEGT. This CDR3 has 14 amino acids. CDR3 loop: CASSYLGLAYEQYF. CDR3 in DNA: TGTGCCAGCAGTTACCTAGGACTAGCCTACGAGCAGTACTTC.

This clonotype has a count of ten or more. V and J are TRBV7-2 and TRBJ2-7; D is ambiguous. V gave up 1 base and J gave up 1 base, with 11 bases separating them. The germline gives CDR1 SGHTA, CDR2 FQGNSA. This CDR3 is built from 15 residues. The CDR3 sequence: CASSLDYRFSYEQYF. CDR3 DNA: TGTGCCAGCAGCTTAGATTACCGTTTTTCCTACGAGCAGTACTTC.

This sequence joins TRBV11-2 and TRBJ1-6; the D is unclear. V lost 0 bases, J lost 2 bases, and 8 bases lay in between. Germline CDR1 reads SGHAT; CDR2 reads FQNNGV. This CDR3 spans 16 amino acids. The CDR3 sequence: CASSLESGAYNSPLHF. The CDR3 DNA follows: TGTGCCAGCAGCTTAGAGTCAGGAGCCTATAATTCACCCCTCCACTTT.

Here the CDR3 DNA reads TGTGCCTGGAGCGGCATGAATTCCTACGAGCAGTACTTC. It yields the protein CAWSGMNSYEQYF. The genes are TRBV30 and TRBJ2-7; D uncertain. The V end lost 3 bases, the J end lost 1 base, and 10 bases lay between the germline ends. Germline CDR1 is GTSNPN and CDR2 is SVGIG (reference sequence). The CDR3 totals 13 residues. Together with reference TRBV30 and TRBJ2-7, the CDR3 gives the full variable domain: SQTIHQWPATLVQPVGSPLSLECTVEGTSNPNLYWYRQAAGRGLQLLFYSVGIGQISSEVPQNLSASRPQDRQFILSSKKLLLSDSGFYLCAWSGMNSYEQYFGPGTRLTVT.

This clonotype was observed many times. The chain joins TRBV18 to TRBJ2-3, with 7 bases identical to TRBD2. The CDR3 is 16 amino acids. Germline V gene data show CDR1 as KGHSH and CDR2 as LQKENI. The trim removed 6 bases at V and 2 bases at J, leaving 11 bases unmatched. The CDR3 DNA sequence: TGTGCCAGCTCTCAGAGGCGCGGGAGTATCACAGATACGCAGTATTTT. Translation: CASSQRRGSITDTQYF.

The chain is built from TRBV28 and TRBJ1-1; TRBD1 is a possible D gene (6 bases). V shed 2 bases and J shed 11 bases, with 15 bases lying between them. Germline assignment: CDR1 MDHEN and CDR2 SYDVKM. This CDR3 contains 13 residues. Here the CDR3 DNA reads TGTGCCAGCAGTTTAGATACCTACAGGGCGGCTTTCTTT. Its protein product is CASSLDTYRAAFF.

This clonotype was counted at least ten times. V is TRBV20-1 and J is TRBJ2-7; D possibly corresponds to TRBD1 (5 bases). Germline V gives CDR1 DFQATT, CDR2 SNEGSKA (reference sequence). The V and J ends lost 1 base and 6 bases respectively, with 19 bases between them. The CDR3 runs to 15 residues. This chain's CDR3 is CSARGPSVPQGEQYF. The CDR3 nucleotides read TGCAGTGCTAGAGGGCCGTCGGTCCCCCAGGGCGAGCAGTACTTC.

This clonotype was detected only a few times. The rearrangement uses TRBV5-1 and TRBJ1-1; no reliable D call. The V end was cut by 0 bases, the J end by 2 bases, with 5 bases between. This CDR3 comprises 13 residues. Looked up from germline, CDR1 is SGHRS and CDR2 is YFSETQ. The CDR3 reads CASSLGANTEAFF. CDR3 nucleotide sequence: TGCGCCAGCAGCTTGGGTGCTAACACTGAAGCTTTCTTT.

A few counts support this clonotype. The chain employs TRBV29-1 and TRBJ2-3; D remains unclear. Trimming removed 3 bases at V and 0 bases at J, with 10 bases between. This CDR3 region has 14 residues. Per the germline V gene, CDR1 is SQVTM and CDR2 is ANQGSEA. The CDR3 sequence is CSVDRQESTDTQYF. In DNA, the CDR3 is TGCAGCGTTGATCGGCAGGAGAGCACAGATACGCAGTATTTT.

This clonotype was detected many times. V usage is TRBV10-3 and J usage is TRBJ2-5; 7 bases are a match to TRBD2. The CDR3 sequence is 16 residues long. Germline V CDR1 and CDR2: ENHRY, SYGVKD. V trimming: 5 bases; J trimming: 1 base; junction bases outside the gene matches: 10. In nucleotides, the CDR3 is TGTGCCATCAGTCCCCGGGCTAGCGGAGCCCAAGAGACCCAGTACTTC. Residues: CAISPRASGAQETQYF.

This clonotype was counted a few times. The chain has TRBV5-5 and TRBJ1-3; 7 nucleotides align to TRBD1. The CDR3 contains 14 residues. The ends lost 5 bases at V and 2 bases at J; junction bases unmatched: 4. From germline, CDR1 is SGHKS and CDR2 YYEKEE (reference sequence). In nucleotides, the CDR3 is TGTGCCAGCAGTTTTGACAGGGCTGGAAACACCATATATTTT. Translation: CASSFDRAGNTIYF.

The V gene is TRBV7-2, the J gene TRBJ1-2; 11 bases match TRBD1. This CDR3 contains 15 residues. Per the germline V gene, CDR1 is SGHTA and CDR2 is FQGNSA. Trimming took 5 bases from V and 5 from J; bases not matched to a gene: 7. CDR3 residues: CASSEAGTGGYGYTF. The DNA for the CDR3 is TGTGCCAGCAGCGAAGCCGGGACAGGGGGTTATGGCTACACCTTC.

This clonotype was counted ten times or more. DNA for the CDR3: TGCAGTGCTAGAGAATGGAAGGGGAACACTGAAGCTTTCTTT. This codes for CSAREWKGNTEAFF. The V call is TRBV20-1, the J call TRBJ1-1; D gene ambiguous. The V end was cut by 0 bases, the J end by 1 base, with 9 bases between. This CDR3 is built from 14 residues. Germline V lookup: CDR1 DFQATT, CDR2 SNEGSKA (reference sequence).

This clonotype showed up many times. The rearrangement uses TRBV9 and TRBJ2-1; the match to TRBD1 covers 11 bases. The CDR3 covers 16 residues. The junction had 9 bases not matched to a gene; V was cut back by 6 bases and J by 4 bases. Looked up from germline, CDR1 is SGDLS and CDR2 is YYNGEE. The CDR3, as DNA: TGTGCCAGCAACCCGGACAGGGGGCGCGCATACAATGAGCAGTTCTTC. Protein product: CASNPDRGRAYNEQFF.

This clonotype was seen many times. The chain carries TRBV12-3 or TRBV12-4 and TRBJ1-5, with TRBD1 as a possible D gene (6 bases). CDR3 length: 14 residues. V lost 1 base, J lost 6 bases, and 10 bases lay in between. In DNA form, the CDR3 reads TGTGCCAGCAGTTTAGTACAGGGCGGTCAGCCCCAGCATTTT. This sequence encodes CASSLVQGGQPQHF.

This clonotype was seen a handful of times. V and J are TRBV29-1 and TRBJ2-3; 12 bases agree with TRBD2. The CDR3 is 17 residues long. The V and J ends lost 4 bases and 3 bases, in that order; junction bases with no gene match: 11. The germline V gene encodes CDR1 SQVTM and CDR2 ANQGSEA. DNA of the CDR3: TGCAGCGTTGTGGGGACTAGCGGGTTGGTATTTACAGATACGCAGTATTTT. Protein: CSVVGTSGLVFTDTQYF.

The chain has TRBV7-2 and TRBJ2-2; D uncertain. V was trimmed by 5 bases and J by 0 bases, leaving 10 bases between them. CDR1 is SGHTA, CDR2 FQGNSA, per germline. The CDR3 spans 15 residues. CDR3 residues: CASSPRGSNTGELFF. DNA of the CDR3: TGTGCCAGCAGCCCGAGAGGTTCGAACACCGGGGAGCTGTTTTTT.

This clonotype appeared a few times. This chain connects TRBV20-1 to TRBJ1-2; the match to TRBD1 covers 7 bases. The V gene end was trimmed by 1 base and the J gene end by 6 bases; junction bases not matched to a gene: 5. CDR3 size: 13 residues. From germline, CDR1 is DFQATT and CDR2 SNEGSKA (reference sequence). The CDR3 sequence: CSARGVTGDGYTF. The DNA for the CDR3 is TGCAGTGCTAGAGGCGTAACAGGGGATGGCTACACCTTC.

The table lists this clonotype with a few counts. The chain recombines TRBV25-1 with TRBJ1-5; D uncertain. CDR1 MGHDK and CDR2 SYGVNS come from the germline V gene. V was trimmed by 1 base and J by 0 bases, leaving 4 bases between them. The CDR3 runs to 14 residues. CDR3 bases: TGTGCCAGCAGTGAATGGAATAGCAATCAGCCCCAGCATTTT. Translated: CASSEWNSNQPQHF.

Only a few counts were recorded for this clonotype. The rearrangement links TRBV19 to TRBJ1-5, with D possibly matching TRBD1 (5 bases). Germline V gene data show CDR1 as LNHDA and CDR2 as SQIVND (reference sequence). The CDR3 runs 13 residues. Trimming cost V 10 bases and J 4 bases, with 14 bases left between them. Here the CDR3 DNA reads TGTGCCACCCGACAGAACCTTAATCAGCCCCAGCATTTT. Protein product: CATRQNLNQPQHF. Supplemented by reference TRBV19 and TRBJ1-5, the full variable domain reads DGGITQSPKYLFRKEGQNVTLSCEQNLNHDAMYWYRQDPGQGLRLIYYSQIVNDFQKGDIAEGYSVSREKKESFPLTVTSAQKNPTAFYLCATRQNLNQPQHFGDGTRLSIL.

This clonotype was counted ten times or more. The chain is built from TRBV28 and TRBJ1-5; D is perhaps TRBD1 (5 bases). The germline V gene encodes CDR1 MDHEN and CDR2 SYDVKM. V shed 2 bases and J shed 5 bases, with 13 bases lying between them. The CDR3 has 15 amino acids. The CDR3 coding sequence is TGTGCCAGCAGTTTAACCGGGGAGGGGTATCAGCCCCAGCATTTT. Translated: CASSLTGEGYQPQHF.

The rearrangement joins TRBV15 to TRBJ2-3; no reliable D call. CDR1 and CDR2 from the germline V gene are LNHNV and YYDKDF (reference sequence). V lost 0 bases and J lost 6, with 4 bases in between. The CDR3 loop spans 12 amino acids. The CDR3 DNA follows: TGTGCCACCAGCAGAGATGGGGATACGCAGTATTTT. It codes for CATSRDGDTQYF.

There are many counts of this clonotype. The chain is built from TRBV14 and TRBJ2-5; maybe TRBD1 (5 bases). V shed 3 bases and J shed 4 bases, with 18 bases lying between them. CDR1 and CDR2 from the germline V gene are SGHDN and FVKESK. The CDR3 contains 16 residues. The CDR3 nucleotides are TGTGCCAGCAGCCAGGGTAATAAGAACAGGAGAGAGACCCAGTACTTC. It translates to CASSQGNKNRRETQYF.